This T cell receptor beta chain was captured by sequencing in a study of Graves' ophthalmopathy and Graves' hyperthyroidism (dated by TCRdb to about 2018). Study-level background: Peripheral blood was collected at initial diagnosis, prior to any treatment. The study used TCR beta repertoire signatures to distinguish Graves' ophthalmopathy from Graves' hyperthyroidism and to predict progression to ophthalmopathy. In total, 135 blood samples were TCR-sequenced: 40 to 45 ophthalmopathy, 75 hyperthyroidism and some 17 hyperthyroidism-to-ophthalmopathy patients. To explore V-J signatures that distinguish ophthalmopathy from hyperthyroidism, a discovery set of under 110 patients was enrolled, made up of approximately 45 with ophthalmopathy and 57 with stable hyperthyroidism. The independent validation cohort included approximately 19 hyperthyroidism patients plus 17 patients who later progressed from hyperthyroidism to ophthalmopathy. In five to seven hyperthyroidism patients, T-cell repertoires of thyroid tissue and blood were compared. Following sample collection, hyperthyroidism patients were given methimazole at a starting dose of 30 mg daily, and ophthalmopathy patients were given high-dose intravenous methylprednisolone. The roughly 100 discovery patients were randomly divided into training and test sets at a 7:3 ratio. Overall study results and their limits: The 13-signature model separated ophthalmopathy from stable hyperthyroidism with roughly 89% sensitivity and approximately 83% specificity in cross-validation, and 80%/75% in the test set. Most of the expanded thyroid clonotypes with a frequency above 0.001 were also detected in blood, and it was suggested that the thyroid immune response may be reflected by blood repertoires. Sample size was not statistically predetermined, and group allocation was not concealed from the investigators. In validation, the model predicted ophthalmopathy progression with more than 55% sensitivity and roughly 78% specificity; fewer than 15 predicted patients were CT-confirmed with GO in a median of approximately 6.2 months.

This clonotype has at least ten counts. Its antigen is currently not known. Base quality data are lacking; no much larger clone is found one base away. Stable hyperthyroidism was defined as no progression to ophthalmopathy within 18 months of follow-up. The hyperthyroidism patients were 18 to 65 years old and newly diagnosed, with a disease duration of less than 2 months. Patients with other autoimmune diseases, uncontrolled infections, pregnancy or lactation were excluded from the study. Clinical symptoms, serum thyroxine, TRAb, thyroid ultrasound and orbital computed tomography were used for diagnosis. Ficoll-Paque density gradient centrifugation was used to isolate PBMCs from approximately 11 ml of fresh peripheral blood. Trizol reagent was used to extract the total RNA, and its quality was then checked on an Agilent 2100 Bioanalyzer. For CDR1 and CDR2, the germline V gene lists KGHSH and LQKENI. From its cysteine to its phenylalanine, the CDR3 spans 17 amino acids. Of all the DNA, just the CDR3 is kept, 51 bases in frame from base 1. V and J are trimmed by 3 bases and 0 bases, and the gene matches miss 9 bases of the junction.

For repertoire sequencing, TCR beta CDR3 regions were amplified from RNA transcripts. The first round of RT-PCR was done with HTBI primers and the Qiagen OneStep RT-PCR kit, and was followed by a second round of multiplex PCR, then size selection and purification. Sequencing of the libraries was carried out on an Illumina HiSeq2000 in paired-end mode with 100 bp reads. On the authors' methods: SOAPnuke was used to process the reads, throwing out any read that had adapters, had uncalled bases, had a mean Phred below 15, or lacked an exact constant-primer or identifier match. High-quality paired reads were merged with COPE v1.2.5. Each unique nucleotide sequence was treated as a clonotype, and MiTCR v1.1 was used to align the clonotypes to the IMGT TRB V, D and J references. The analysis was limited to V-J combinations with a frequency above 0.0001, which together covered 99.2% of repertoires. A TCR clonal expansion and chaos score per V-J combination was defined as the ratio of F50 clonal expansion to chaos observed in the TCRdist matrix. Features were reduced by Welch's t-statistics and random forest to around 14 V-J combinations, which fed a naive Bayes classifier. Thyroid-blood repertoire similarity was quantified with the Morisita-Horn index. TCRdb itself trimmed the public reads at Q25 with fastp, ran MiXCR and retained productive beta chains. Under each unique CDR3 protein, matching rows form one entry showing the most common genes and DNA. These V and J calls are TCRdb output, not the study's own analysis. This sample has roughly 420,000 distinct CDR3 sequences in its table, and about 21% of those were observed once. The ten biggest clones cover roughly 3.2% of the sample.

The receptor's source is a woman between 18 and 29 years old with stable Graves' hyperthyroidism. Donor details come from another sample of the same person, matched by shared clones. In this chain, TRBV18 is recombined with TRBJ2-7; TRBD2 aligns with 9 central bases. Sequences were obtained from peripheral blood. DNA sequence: TGTGCCAGCTCACCTCGCCACAGCGGGAGGCCCTCCTACGAGCAGTACTTC. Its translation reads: CASSPRHSGRPSYEQYF.